The clone carrying this T cell receptor (beta chain) was observed many times. The antigen remains undetermined. Sequencing ends 3 residues short of the CDR3 end; the germline J gene provides the rest. Heparinized whole blood, about 5 to 8.5 ml, came from each donor. This entry belongs to a study of T cell clonality in common variable immunodeficiency. The CDR3 has 15 amino acids. Germline CDR1 SGDLS, CDR2 YYNGEE. V dropped 1 base and J dropped 5 bases, with 13 bases sitting between them. Sequencing was performed with immunoSEQ multiplex PCR; in TCRdb, only in-frame clones are kept and a portion is missing. The profile covers roughly 42,000 clones, none occurring a single time. Study-level results: Compared with healthy controls, CVID subjects showed increased TCRbeta clonality, mostly in about a third. The cause of increased CVID clonality remains unclear without subpopulation sequencing. CVID subjects shared fewer TCRbeta clones than healthy controls did.

The clonotype was recovered from a person aged 18 to 70 in good health. Sequenced material: peripheral blood mononuclear cells. The chain combines TRBV9 with TRBJ2-1, with D possibly being TRBD1 or TRBD2 (5 bases each). The covered CDR3 bases are TGTGCCAGCAGCGTAAGAAGTAGGGGAGACAATGAG. As protein: CASSVRSRGDNE. The whole CDR3 protein reads CASSVRSRGDNEQFF.